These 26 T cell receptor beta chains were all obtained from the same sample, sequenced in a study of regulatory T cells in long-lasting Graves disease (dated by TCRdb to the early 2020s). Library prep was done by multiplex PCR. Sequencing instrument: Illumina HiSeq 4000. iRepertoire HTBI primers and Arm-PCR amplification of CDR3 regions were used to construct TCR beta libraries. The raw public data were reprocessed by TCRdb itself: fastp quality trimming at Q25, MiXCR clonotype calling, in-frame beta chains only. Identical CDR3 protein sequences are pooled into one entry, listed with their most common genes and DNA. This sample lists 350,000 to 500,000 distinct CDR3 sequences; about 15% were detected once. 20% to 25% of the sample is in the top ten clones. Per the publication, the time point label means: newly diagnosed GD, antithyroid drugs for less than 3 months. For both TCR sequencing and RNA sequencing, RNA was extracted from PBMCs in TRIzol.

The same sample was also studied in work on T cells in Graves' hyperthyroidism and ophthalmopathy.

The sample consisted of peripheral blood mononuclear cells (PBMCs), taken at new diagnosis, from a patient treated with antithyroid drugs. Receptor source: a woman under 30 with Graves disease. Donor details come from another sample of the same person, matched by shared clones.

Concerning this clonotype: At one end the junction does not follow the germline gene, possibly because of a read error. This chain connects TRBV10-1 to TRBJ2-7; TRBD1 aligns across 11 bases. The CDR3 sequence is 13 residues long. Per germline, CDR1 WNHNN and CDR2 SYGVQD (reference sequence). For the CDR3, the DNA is TGCGCCAGCAGTGAGTCGCTAGGACAGGGGGCTGTATTC. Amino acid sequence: CASSESLGQGAVF.

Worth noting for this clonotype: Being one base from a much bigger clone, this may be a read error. CDR3 coding DNA: TGTGCCAGCAGTTTGAGTAGCGGACGGGTATCCTTC. Translated: CASSLSSGRVSF. The chain links TRBV12-3 or TRBV12-4 to TRBJ2-1; the D gene is possibly TRBD2 (6 bases). There are 12 residues in the CDR3.

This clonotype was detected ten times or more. DNA for the CDR3: TGTGCCAGCAGTTACTCTAGCGGGAGAGCACACTACGAGCAGTACTTC. It is translated as CASSYSSGRAHYEQYF. This rearrangement joins TRBV6-9 to TRBJ2-7, with 10 bases fitting TRBD2. J lost 3 bases, V lost 3 bases, and 8 bases had no gene match. The CDR3 is 16 amino acids. Germline V gene data show CDR1 as MNHGY and CDR2 as SVAAGI.

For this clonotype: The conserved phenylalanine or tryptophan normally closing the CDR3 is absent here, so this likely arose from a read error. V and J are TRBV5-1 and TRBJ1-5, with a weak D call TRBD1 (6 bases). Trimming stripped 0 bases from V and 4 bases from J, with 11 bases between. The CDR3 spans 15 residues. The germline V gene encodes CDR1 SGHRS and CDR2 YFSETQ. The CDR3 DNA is TGCGCCAGCAGCTTGGTGAAAGGGGGAAATCAGCCCCAGCATTTG. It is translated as CASSLVKGGNQPQHL.

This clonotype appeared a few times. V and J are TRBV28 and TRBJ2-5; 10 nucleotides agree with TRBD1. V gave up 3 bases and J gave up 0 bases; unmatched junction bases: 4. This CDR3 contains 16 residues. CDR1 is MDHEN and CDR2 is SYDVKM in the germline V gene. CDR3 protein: CASSLDRGANQETQYF. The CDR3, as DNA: TGTGCCAGCAGTTTGGACAGGGGGGCCAACCAAGAGACCCAGTACTTC.

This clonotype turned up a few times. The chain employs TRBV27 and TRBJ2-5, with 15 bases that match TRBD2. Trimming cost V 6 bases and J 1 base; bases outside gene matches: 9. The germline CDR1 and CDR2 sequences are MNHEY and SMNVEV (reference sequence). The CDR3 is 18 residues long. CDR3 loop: CASRGGLGLAGGQETQYF. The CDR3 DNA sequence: TGTGCCAGCAGGGGAGGATTGGGACTAGCGGGAGGCCAAGAGACCCAGTACTTC.

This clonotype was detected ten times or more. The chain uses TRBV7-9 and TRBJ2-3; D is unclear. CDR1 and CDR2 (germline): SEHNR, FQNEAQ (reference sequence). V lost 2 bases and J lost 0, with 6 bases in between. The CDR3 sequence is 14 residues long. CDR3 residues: CASSLLQSTDTQYF. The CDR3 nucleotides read TGTGCCAGCAGCTTACTACAGAGCACAGATACGCAGTATTTT. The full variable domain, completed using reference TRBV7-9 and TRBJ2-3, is DTGVSQNPRHKITKRGQNVTFRCDPISEHNRLYWYRQTLGQGPEFLTYFQNEAQLEKSRLLSDRFSAERPKGSFSTLEIQRTEQGDSAMYLCASSLLQSTDTQYFGPGTRLTVL.

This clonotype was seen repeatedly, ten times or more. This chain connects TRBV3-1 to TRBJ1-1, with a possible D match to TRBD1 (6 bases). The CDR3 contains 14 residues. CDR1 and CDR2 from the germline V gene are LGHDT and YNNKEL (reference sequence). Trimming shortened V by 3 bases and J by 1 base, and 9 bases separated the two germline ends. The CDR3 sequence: CASSHQGRNTEAFF. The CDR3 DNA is TGTGCCAGCAGCCACCAGGGGCGGAACACTGAAGCTTTCTTT.

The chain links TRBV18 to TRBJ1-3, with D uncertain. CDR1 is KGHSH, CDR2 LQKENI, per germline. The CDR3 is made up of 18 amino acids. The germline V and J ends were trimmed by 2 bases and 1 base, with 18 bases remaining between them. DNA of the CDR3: TGTGCCAGCTCACCATTAAGGTCGAGTGTCATGTCTGGAAACACCATATATTTT. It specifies CASSPLRSSVMSGNTIYF.

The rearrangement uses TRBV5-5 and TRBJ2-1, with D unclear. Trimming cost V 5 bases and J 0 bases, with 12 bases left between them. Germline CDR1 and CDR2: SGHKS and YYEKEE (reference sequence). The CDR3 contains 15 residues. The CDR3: CASSLGPLSYNEQFF. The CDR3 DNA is TGTGCCAGCAGTCTTGGCCCCCTCTCCTACAATGAGCAGTTCTTC.

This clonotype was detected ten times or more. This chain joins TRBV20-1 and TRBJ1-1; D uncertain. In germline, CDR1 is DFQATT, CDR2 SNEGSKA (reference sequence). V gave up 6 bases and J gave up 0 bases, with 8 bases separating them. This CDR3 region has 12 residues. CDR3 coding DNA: TGCAGTGCAAAGGGAGTGAACACTGAAGCTTTCTTT. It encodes CSAKGVNTEAFF.

This chain's CDR3 is CASRGTGQAFF. The DNA of the CDR3 is TGTGCCAGTAGAGGGACAGGGCAAGCTTTCTTT. This chain joins TRBV19 and TRBJ1-1; 9 nucleotides align to TRBD1. Germline V lookup: CDR1 LNHDA, CDR2 SQIVND (reference sequence). The CDR3 is 11 amino acids. V lost 6 bases and J lost 9; bases outside the gene matches: 2. Full variable domain (missing parts from reference TRBV19 and TRBJ1-1): DGGITQSPKYLFRKEGQNVTLSCEQNLNHDAMYWYRQDPGQGLRLIYYSQIVNDFQKGDIAEGYSVSREKKESFPLTVTSAQKNPTAFYLCASRGTGQAFFGQGTRLTVV.

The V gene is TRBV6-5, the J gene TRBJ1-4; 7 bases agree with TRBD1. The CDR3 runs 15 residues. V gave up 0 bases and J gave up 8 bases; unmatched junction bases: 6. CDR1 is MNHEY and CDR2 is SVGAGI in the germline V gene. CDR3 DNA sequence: TGTGCCAGCAGTTACTCGGGACAGCCGGAGGAAAAACTGTTTTTT. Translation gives CASSYSGQPEEKLFF.

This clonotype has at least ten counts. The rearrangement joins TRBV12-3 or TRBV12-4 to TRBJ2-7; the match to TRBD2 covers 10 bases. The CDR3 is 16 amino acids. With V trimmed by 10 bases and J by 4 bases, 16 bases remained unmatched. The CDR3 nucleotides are TGTGCCATCGCGACGGCCTTGGGACTAGCGATGTACGAGCAGTACTTC. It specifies CAIATALGLAMYEQYF.

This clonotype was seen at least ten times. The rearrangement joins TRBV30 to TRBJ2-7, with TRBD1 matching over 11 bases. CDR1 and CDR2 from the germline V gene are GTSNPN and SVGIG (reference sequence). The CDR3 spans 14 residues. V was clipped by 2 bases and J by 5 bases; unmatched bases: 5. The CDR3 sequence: CAWSIGQGAHEQYF. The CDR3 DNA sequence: TGTGCCTGGAGTATCGGACAGGGGGCTCACGAGCAGTACTTC.

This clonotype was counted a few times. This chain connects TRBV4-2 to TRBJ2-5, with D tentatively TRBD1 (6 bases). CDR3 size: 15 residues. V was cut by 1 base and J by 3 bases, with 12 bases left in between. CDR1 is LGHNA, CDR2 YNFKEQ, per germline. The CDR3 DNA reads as TGTGCCAGCAGCCAAGGAGGGACAAAGGAAGAGACCCAGTACTTC. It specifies CASSQGGTKEETQYF.

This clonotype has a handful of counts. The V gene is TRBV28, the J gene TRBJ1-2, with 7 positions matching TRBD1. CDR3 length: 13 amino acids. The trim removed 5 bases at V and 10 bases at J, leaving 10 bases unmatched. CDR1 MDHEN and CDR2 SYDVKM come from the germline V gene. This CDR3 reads CASSLRQGFYYTF. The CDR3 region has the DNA TGTGCCAGCAGTCTTCGACAGGGATTCTACTACACCTTC.

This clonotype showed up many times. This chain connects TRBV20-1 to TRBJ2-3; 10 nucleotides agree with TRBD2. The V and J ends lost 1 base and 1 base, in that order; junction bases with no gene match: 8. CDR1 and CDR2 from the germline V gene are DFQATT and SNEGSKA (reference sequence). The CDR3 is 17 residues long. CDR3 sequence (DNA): TGCAGTGCTAGAGCCCAGCTAGCGGGAGTTGGCACAGATACGCAGTATTTT. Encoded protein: CSARAQLAGVGTDTQYF.

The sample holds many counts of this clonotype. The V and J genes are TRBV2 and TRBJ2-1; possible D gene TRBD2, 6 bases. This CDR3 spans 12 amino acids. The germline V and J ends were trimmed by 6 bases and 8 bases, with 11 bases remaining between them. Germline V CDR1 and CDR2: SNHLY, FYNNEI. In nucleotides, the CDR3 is TGTGCCAGCAGAGGGACTTGGGATGAGCAGTTCTTC. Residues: CASRGTWDEQFF.

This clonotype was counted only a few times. The DNA for the CDR3 is TGTGCCTGGGGGACAGTGAAAGATACGCAGTATTTT. Translating gives CAWGTVKDTQYF. J is TRBJ2-3 and V is TRBV30, with 7 bases matching TRBD1. The junction had 4 bases not matched to a gene; V was cut back by 5 bases and J by 5 bases. Per germline, CDR1 GTSNPN and CDR2 SVGIG (reference sequence). CDR3 length equals 12 residues.

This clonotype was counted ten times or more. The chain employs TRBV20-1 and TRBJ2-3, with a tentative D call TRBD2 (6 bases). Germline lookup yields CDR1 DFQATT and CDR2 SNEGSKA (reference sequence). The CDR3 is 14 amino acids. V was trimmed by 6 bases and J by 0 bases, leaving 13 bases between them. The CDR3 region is CSAAGPASTDTQYF. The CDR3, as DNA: TGCAGTGCGGCGGGACCTGCTAGCACAGATACGCAGTATTTT.

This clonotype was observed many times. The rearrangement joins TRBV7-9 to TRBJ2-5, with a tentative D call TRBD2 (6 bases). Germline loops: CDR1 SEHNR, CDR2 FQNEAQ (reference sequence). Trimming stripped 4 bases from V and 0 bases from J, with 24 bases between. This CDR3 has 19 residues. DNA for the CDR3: TGTGCCAGCAGCTCCCCCCCGGGAGTGACTCCTCGGTACCAAGAGACCCAGTACTTC. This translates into CASSSPPGVTPRYQETQYF.

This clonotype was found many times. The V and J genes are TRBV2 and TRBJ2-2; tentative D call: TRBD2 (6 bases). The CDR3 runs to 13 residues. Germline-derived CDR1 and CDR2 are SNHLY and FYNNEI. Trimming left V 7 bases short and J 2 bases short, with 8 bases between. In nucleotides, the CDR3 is TGTGCCAGCAAGCGGGCCAACACCGGGGAGCTGTTTTTT. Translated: CASKRANTGELFF.

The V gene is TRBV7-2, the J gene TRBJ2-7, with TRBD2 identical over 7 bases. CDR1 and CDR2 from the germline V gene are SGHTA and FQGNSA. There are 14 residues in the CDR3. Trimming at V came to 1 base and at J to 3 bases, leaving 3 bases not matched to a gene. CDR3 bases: TGTGCCAGCAGCTTAGGGGGGAGGGACTACGAGCAGTACTTC. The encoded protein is CASSLGGRDYEQYF.

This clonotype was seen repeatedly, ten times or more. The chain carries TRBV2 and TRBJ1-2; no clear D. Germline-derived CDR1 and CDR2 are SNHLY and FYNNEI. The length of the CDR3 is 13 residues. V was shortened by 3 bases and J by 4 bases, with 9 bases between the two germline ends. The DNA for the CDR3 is TGTGCCAGCAGTGATTCCAGTATCTATGGCTACACCTTC. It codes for CASSDSSIYGYTF.

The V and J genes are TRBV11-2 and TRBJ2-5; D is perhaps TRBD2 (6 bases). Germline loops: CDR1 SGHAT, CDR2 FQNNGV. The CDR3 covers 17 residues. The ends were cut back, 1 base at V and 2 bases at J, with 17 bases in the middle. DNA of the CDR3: TGTGCCAGCAGCTTAGGTAGTCGCGGGACGCGTCAAGAGACCCAGTACTTC. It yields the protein CASSLGSRGTRQETQYF. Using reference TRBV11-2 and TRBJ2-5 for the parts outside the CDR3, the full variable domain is EAGVAQSPRYKIIEKRQSVAFWCNPISGHATLYWYQQILGQGPKLLIQFQNNGVVDDSQLPKDRFSAERLKGVDSTLKIQPAKLEDSAVYLCASSLGSRGTRQETQYFGPGTRLLVL.